This T cell receptor (beta chain) was profiled in a study of T cells after yellow fever vaccination. The TCR cDNA carried a universal primer site and UMIs from 5'RACE template switching. A single record per CDR3 protein comes from TCRdb applying MiXCR to the 5' RACE reads. The table shows approximately 170,000 distinct CDR3 sequences, with 9.5% to 11% occurring only once. The CDR3 extends over 12 amino acids. V gave up 7 bases and J gave up 6 bases, with 12 bases separating them. V gene TRBV12-3 or TRBV12-4 combines with J gene TRBJ1-1; D perhaps matches TRBD1 (5 bases). Sequencing used CD8+ T cells sorted from PBMCs, obtained 15 days after the yellow fever booster vaccination. The source of this sequence is a man aged 18 to 29 who received the YFV17D yellow fever vaccine. The CDR3 loop reads CASTFIGAEAFF. CDR3 in DNA: TGTGCCAGCACCTTTATAGGGGCTGAAGCTTTCTTT.